This T cell receptor beta chain was retrieved from a study of blood T cell repertoires in COVID-19. For the study at large: The United States, Italy and Spain provided the acute and convalescent COVID-19 samples. T cells, B-cell-depleted T cells, or PBMCs provided the cDNA or gDNA that served as material.

Per the original methods: Amplifying reference gene primers gave estimates of nucleated cell counts. Using immunoSEQ multiplex PCR, the repertoire was profiled, and TCRdb retains in-frame clones only, with some absent. V, J and clone size are taken as reported in that table, and D and trimming were inferred from the DNA itself. Counted here are approximately 94,000 clones, 88% occurring once; the ten biggest clones make up approximately 4.8%. V lost 0 bases and J lost 6, with 11 bases in between. This CDR3 contains 14 residues. Per the germline V gene, CDR1 is MNHNS and CDR2 is SASEGT. Only one count was recorded for this clone.

The chain carries TRBV6-1 and TRBJ1-2; TRBD1 is a possible D gene (5 bases). This clonotype originated in a woman at least 80 years old with active COVID-19. The sequenced material came from peripheral blood. The CDR3 region has the DNA TGTGCCAGCAGTGAAGCTGGAGCAGGGCATGGCTACACCTTC. This codes for CASSEAGAGHGYTF.